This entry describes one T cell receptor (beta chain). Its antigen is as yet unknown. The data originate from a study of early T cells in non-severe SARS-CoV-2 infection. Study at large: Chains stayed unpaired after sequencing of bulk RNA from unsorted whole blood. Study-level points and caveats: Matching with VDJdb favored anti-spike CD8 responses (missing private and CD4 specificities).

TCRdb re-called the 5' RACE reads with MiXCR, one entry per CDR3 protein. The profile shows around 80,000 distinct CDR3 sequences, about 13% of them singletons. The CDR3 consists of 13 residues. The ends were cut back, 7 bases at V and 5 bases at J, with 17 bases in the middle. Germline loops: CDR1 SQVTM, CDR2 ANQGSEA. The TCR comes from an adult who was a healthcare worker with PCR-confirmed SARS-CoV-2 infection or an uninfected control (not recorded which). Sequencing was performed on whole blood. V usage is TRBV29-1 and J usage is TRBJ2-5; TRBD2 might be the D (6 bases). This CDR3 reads CSGGTAVAETQYF. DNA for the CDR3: TGCAGCGGGGGGACTGCCGTGGCGGAGACCCAGTACTTC.